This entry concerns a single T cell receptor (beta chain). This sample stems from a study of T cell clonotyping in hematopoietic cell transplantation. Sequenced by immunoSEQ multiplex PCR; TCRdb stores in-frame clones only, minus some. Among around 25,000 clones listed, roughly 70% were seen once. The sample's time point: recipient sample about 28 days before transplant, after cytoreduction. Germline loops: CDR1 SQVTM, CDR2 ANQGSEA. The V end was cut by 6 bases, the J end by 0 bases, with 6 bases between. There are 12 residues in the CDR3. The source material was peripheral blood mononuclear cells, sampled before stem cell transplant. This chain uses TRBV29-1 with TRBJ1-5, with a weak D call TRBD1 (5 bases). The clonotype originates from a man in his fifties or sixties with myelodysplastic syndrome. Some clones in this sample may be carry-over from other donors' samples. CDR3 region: CSVQDSNQPQHF. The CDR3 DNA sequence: TGCAGCGTACAGGATAGCAATCAGCCCCAGCATTTT.